The 8 T cell receptor beta chains below were found in one sample sequenced in a study of post-analysis software for immune sequencing data. Study-wide results and caveats: About five TRBV segments, including TRBV5-6, TRBV5-1 and TRBV20-1, were more frequent in patients than controls.

Their antigens are not known. TCR beta libraries were prepared from cDNA with unique molecular identifiers. TCRdb reprocessed the PCR reads via MiXCR and lists one record per CDR3 protein. Of about 680,000 distinct CDR3 sequences listed, approximately 59% were seen once; the top ten hold around 11%. The specimen was blood. Every receptor here comes from a girl aged 2-15 years with multiple sclerosis.

The chain recombines TRBV5-4 with TRBJ2-3; no definite D call. The germline CDR1 and CDR2 sequences are SGHNT and YYREEE (reference sequence). Trimming stripped 5 bases from V and 4 bases from J, with 11 bases between. The CDR3 is 13 residues long. The DNA of the CDR3 is TGTGCCAGCAGAGATATAGCCTCAGATACGCAGTATTTT. Amino acids: CASRDIASDTQYF. The whole variable domain, remainder taken from reference TRBV5-4 and TRBJ2-3, is ETGVTQSPTHLIKTRGQQVTLRCSSQSGHNTVSWYQQALGQGPQFIFQYYREEENGRGNFPPRFSGLQFPNYSSELNVNALELDDSALYLCASRDIASDTQYFGPGTRLTVL.

This clonotype was recorded a few times. The chain recombines TRBV5-1 with TRBJ2-1; tentatively, D is TRBD2 (6 bases). CDR1 is SGHRS, CDR2 YFSETQ, per germline. Trimming pared 0 bases from V and 12 bases from J, leaving 7 bases between. The CDR3 totals 11 residues. The CDR3 protein is CASSLGRGQFF. DNA for the CDR3: TGCGCCAGCAGCTTGGGGCGGGGGCAGTTCTTC.

This chain links TRBV7-2 with TRBJ2-1, with 7 positions matching TRBD1. In germline, CDR1 is SGHTA, CDR2 FQGNSA. The CDR3 consists of 17 residues. The J segment lost 4 bases and the V segment lost 5 bases, leaving 14 bases of the junction unmatched. The CDR3, as DNA: TGTGCCAGCAGCCCCCCCATTGGACAGGTTTTGTACAATGAGCAGTTCTTC. Translated, it gives CASSPPIGQVLYNEQFF. The variable domain in full, completed from reference TRBV7-2 and TRBJ2-1, reads GAGVSQSPSNKVTEKGKDVELRCDPISGHTALYWYRQSLGQGLEFLIYFQGNSAPDKSGLPSDRFSAERTGGSVSTLTIQRTQQEDSAVYLCASSPPIGQVLYNEQFFGPGTRLTVL.

This clonotype was counted a few times. The V gene is TRBV9, the J gene TRBJ1-1, with 8 bases identical to TRBD1. The CDR3 loop spans 13 amino acids. The trim removed 6 bases at V and 1 base at J, leaving 2 bases unmatched. Germline V gene lookup returns CDR1 SGDLS and CDR2 YYNGEE. DNA for the CDR3: TGTGCCAGCAACGGACAGGGGAACACTGAAGCTTTCTTT. Translated: CASNGQGNTEAFF.

The rearrangement links TRBV18 to TRBJ2-5, with TRBD1 as a possible D gene (6 bases). Trimming pared 5 bases from V and 11 bases from J, leaving 27 bases between. This CDR3 spans 16 amino acids. Germline-derived CDR1 and CDR2 are KGHSH and LQKENI. CDR3 DNA: TGTGCCAGCTCATCTAAACAGGGATCTGATTTTTCGGAGCAGTACTTC. Translation: CASSSKQGSDFSEQYF.

A few counts support this clonotype. The chain joins TRBV6-5 to TRBJ2-3; D remains unclear. The V gene's germline CDR1 is MNHEY and CDR2 SVGAGI. This CDR3 is built from 14 residues. The ends were cut back, 0 bases at V and 3 bases at J, with 7 bases in the middle. The DNA for the CDR3 is TGTGCCAGCAGTTACTCAGAGGAGACAGATACGCAGTATTTT. Translation: CASSYSEETDTQYF.

The V gene is TRBV24-1, the J gene TRBJ2-6; D remains unclear. Trimming stripped 3 bases from V and 4 bases from J, with 6 bases between. In germline, CDR1 is KGHDR, CDR2 SFDVKD. The CDR3 totals 14 residues. CDR3 DNA: TGTGCCACCAGTGATAAACGGGGGGCCAACGTCCTGACTTTC. Translating it yields CATSDKRGANVLTF.

The V gene is TRBV6-4, the J gene TRBJ2-1, with TRBD2 identical over 10 bases. CDR3 length equals 14 residues. The germline CDR1 and CDR2 sequences are MRHNA and SNTAGT. Losses at the gene ends were 2 bases for V and 8 bases for J; bases not matched to a gene: 3. The CDR3 sequence is CASSDGLAGDEQFF. CDR3 DNA: TGTGCCAGCAGTGACGGGCTAGCGGGAGATGAGCAGTTCTTC.